The next 13 T cell receptor beta chains were all read from a single sample in a study of CD8 T cells in Susac syndrome. Reverse transcription used roughly 0.5 to 1 ug RNA and random hexamers. Via MiXCR, TCRdb re-called the immunoSEQ multiplex PCR reads, giving one row per CDR3 protein. The table has roughly 300,000 distinct CDR3 sequences, approximately 85% seen once. The sequenced sample consisted of CD8+ T cells from PBMCs. These receptors all stem from a human donor with multiple sclerosis.

The rearrangement joins TRBV18 to TRBJ2-1, with D uncertain. The V end lost 0 bases, the J end lost 5 bases, and 5 bases lay between the germline ends. The CDR3 sequence is 13 residues long. From germline, CDR1 is KGHSH and CDR2 LQKENI. CDR3 protein: CASSPPIDNEQFF. The DNA of the CDR3 is TGTGCCAGCTCACCACCGATTGACAATGAGCAGTTCTTC.

This clonotype was detected only once. This chain uses TRBV11-2 with TRBJ2-2, with 9 bases identical to TRBD1. The CDR3 runs 16 residues. Losses at the gene ends were 4 bases for V and 3 bases for J; bases not matched to a gene: 6. The V gene's germline CDR1 is SGHAT and CDR2 FQNNGV. CDR3 sequence reads: CASSWGQGWYTGELFF. CDR3 coding DNA: TGTGCCAGCAGCTGGGGACAGGGATGGTACACCGGGGAGCTGTTTTTT.

This chain uses TRBV28 with TRBJ2-1; 8 bases align to TRBD2. CDR3 length: 14 amino acids. V was pared by 3 bases and J by 7 bases, with 5 bases of the junction left unmatched. In germline, CDR1 is MDHEN, CDR2 SYDVKM. Here the CDR3 DNA reads TGTGCCAGCAGTTTCCTAGCGGGTGGTAATGAGCAGTTCTTC. This translates into CASSFLAGGNEQFF. Full variable domain (remainder filled in from reference TRBV28 and TRBJ2-1): DVKVTQSSRYLVKRTGEKVFLECVQDMDHENMFWYRQDPGLGLRLIYFSYDVKMKEKGDIPEGYSVSREKKERFSLILESASTNQTSMYLCASSFLAGGNEQFFGPGTRLTVL.

The gene calls are TRBV4-1 and TRBJ1-1; no definite D call. This CDR3 is 16 amino acids long. V was pared by 1 base and J by 2 bases, with 14 bases between. Germline V gene sequence: CDR1 MGHRA, CDR2 YSYEKL. CDR3 coding DNA: TGCGCCAGCAGCCAAGGTTCCCAACCCCTTAACACTGAAGCTTTCTTT. This gives the protein CASSQGSQPLNTEAFF.

The J gene is TRBJ2-3, the V gene TRBV3-1; 11 positions agree with TRBD2. The V gene end was trimmed by 0 bases and the J gene end by 4 bases; junction bases not matched to a gene: 3. The CDR3 contains 16 residues. Germline lookup yields CDR1 LGHDT and CDR2 YNNKEL (reference sequence). The CDR3 here is CASSQELAGEPDTQYF. The CDR3 region has the DNA TGTGCCAGCAGCCAAGAACTAGCGGGAGAACCAGATACGCAGTATTTT.

J is TRBJ2-7 and V is TRBV4-1; 7 nucleotides agree with TRBD2. V shed 1 base, J shed 2 bases, and the junction held 8 bases outside the gene matches. Germline-derived CDR1 and CDR2 are MGHRA and YSYEKL. CDR3 length: 16 amino acids. In DNA form, the CDR3 reads TGCGCCAGCAGCCAAGGCGGGGTACTAGCGCCCTACGAGCAGTACTTC. This encodes CASSQGGVLAPYEQYF.

The chain uses TRBV14 and TRBJ2-3, with a weak D call TRBD2 (6 bases). Trimming removed 3 bases at V and 6 bases at J, with 16 bases between. Germline CDR1 reads SGHDN; CDR2 reads FVKESK. CDR3 length: 15 residues. The CDR3 DNA sequence: TGTGCCAGCAGCCATAAGGGACTTCCCACTGATACGCAGTATTTT. Amino acid sequence: CASSHKGLPTDTQYF.

The rearrangement links TRBV29-1 to TRBJ1-5; no reliable D call. The CDR3 spans 14 residues. Germline V lookup: CDR1 SQVTM, CDR2 ANQGSEA. V lost 2 bases and J lost 7, with 15 bases in between. The CDR3 is CSVEFPTKDQPQHF. The CDR3 nucleotides are TGCAGCGTTGAATTCCCAACCAAAGACCAGCCCCAGCATTTT.

The V gene is TRBV4-1, the J gene TRBJ2-7; D might be TRBD2 (6 bases). Germline CDR1 MGHRA, CDR2 YSYEKL. The CDR3 length is 16 residues. V was cut by 4 bases and J by 1 base, with 17 bases left in between. CDR3 residues: CASSPSFGGASYEQYF. For the CDR3, the DNA is TGCGCCAGCAGCCCCTCCTTCGGCGGGGCTTCCTACGAGCAGTACTTC.

The chain is built from TRBV6-5 and TRBJ2-1; D gene ambiguous. Germline CDR1 and CDR2: MNHEY and SVGAGI. The CDR3 is 14 amino acids. The V end lost 6 bases, the J end lost 6 bases, and 15 bases lay between the germline ends. In nucleotides, the CDR3 is TGTGCCAGCAGGGTCACTGGGTGGGGCAATGAGCAGTTCTTC. Translating it yields CASRVTGWGNEQFF.

The rearrangement links TRBV28 to TRBJ2-3; tentatively, D is TRBD1 (5 bases). Trimming removed 4 bases at V and 0 bases at J, with 5 bases between. Germline values: CDR1 MDHEN, CDR2 SYDVKM. There are 13 residues in the CDR3. CDR3 sequence (DNA): TGTGCCAGCAGTTGGACAAGCACAGATACGCAGTATTTT. Residues: CASSWTSTDTQYF.

This clonotype was detected once. V usage is TRBV27 and J usage is TRBJ2-7; D possibly corresponds to TRBD1 (6 bases). The V gene's germline CDR1 is MNHEY and CDR2 SMNVEV (reference sequence). This CDR3 comprises 17 residues. V was clipped by 4 bases and J by 5 bases, with 24 bases between them. As DNA, the CDR3 is TGTGCCAGCAGTTCCCTCCTGACAGGCGCGAGTTTCCACGAGCAGTACTTC. It specifies CASSSLLTGASFHEQYF.

The V and J genes are TRBV28 and TRBJ2-7, with D maybe TRBD2 (8 bases). This CDR3 is built from 17 residues. Germline lookup yields CDR1 MDHEN and CDR2 SYDVKM. The V end was cut by 2 bases, the J end by 0 bases, with 17 bases between. In DNA, the CDR3 is TGTGCCAGCAGTTTAGAGGGAGCGGGGGACAGCTCCTACGAGCAGTACTTC. Encoded protein: CASSLEGAGDSSYEQYF.